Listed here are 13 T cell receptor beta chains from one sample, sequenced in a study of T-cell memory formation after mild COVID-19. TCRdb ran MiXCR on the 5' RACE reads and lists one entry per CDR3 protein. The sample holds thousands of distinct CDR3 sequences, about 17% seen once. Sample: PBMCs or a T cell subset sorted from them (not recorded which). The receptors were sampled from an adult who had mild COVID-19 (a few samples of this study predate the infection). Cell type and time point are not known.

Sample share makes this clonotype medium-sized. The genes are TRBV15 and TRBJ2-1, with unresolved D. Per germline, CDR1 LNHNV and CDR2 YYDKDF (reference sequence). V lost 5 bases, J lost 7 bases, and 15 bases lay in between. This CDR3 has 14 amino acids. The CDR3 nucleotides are TGTGCCACCAGCCCACCCCGACTCGAGAATGAGCAGTTCTTC. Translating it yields CATSPPRLENEQFF.

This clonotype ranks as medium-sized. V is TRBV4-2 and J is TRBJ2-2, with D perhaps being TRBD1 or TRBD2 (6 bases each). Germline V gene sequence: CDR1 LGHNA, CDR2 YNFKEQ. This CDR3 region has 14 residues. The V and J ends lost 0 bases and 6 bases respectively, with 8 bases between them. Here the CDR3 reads CASSQDRGAGELFF. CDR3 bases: TGTGCCAGCAGCCAAGATAGGGGGGCCGGGGAGCTGTTTTTT.

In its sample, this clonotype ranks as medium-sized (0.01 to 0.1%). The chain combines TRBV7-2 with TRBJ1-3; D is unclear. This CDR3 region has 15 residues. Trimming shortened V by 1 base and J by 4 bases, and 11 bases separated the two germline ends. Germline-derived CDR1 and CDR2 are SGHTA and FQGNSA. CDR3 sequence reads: CASSLVPLSGNTIYF. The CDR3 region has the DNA TGTGCCAGCAGCTTAGTCCCCTTGTCCGGAAACACCATATATTTT. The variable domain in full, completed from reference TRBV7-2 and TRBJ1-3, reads GAGVSQSPSNKVTEKGKDVELRCDPISGHTALYWYRQSLGQGLEFLIYFQGNSAPDKSGLPSDRFSAERTGGSVSTLTIQRTQQEDSAVYLCASSLVPLSGNTIYFGEGSWLTVV.

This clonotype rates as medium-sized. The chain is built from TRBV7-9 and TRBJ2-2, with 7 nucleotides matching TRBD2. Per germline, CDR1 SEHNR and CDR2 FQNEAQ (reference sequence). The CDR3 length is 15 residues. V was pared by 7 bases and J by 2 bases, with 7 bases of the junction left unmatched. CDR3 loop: CASTELAENTGELFF. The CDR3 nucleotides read TGTGCCAGCACGGAGCTAGCGGAAAACACCGGGGAGCTGTTTTTT.

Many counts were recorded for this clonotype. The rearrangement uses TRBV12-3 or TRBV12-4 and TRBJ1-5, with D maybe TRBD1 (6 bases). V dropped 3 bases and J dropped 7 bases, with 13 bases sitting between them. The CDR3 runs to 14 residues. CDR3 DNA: TGTGCCAGCAGTTTCGGGACAACCCTACAGCCCCAGCATTTT. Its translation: CASSFGTTLQPQHF.

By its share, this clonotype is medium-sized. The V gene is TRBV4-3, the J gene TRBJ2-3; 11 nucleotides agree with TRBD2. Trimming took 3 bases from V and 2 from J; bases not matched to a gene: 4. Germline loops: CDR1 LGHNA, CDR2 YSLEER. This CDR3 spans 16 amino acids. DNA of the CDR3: TGCGCCAGCAGCCAGCAACTAGCGGGGGCCACAGATACGCAGTATTTT. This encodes CASSQQLAGATDTQYF.

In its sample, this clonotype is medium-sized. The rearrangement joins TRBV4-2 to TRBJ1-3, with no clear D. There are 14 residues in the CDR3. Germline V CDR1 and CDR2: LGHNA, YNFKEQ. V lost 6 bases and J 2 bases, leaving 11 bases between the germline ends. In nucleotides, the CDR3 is TGTGCCAGCAGACGGTTGGGGACTGGAAACACCATATATTTT. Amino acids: CASRRLGTGNTIYF.

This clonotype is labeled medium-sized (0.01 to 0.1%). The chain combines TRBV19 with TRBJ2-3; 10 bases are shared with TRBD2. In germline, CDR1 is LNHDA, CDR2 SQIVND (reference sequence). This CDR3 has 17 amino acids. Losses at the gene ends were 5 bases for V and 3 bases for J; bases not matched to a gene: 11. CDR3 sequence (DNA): TGTGCCAGTAGTCTCACCGGGACTAGCGTCTTAACAGATACGCAGTATTTT. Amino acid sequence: CASSLTGTSVLTDTQYF.

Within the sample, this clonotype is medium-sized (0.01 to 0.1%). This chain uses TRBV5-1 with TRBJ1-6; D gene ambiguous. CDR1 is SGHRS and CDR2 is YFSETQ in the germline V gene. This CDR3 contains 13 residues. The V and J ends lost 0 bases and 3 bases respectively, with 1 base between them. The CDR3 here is CASSLDYNSPLHF. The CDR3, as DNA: TGCGCCAGCAGCTTGGACTATAATTCACCCCTCCACTTT.

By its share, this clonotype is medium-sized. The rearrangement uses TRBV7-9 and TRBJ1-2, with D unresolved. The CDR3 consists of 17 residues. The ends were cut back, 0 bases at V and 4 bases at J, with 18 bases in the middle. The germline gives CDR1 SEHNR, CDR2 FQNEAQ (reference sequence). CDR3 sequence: CASSLARVILSSYGYTF. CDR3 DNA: TGTGCCAGCAGCTTAGCGCGAGTAATTCTAAGTTCCTATGGCTACACCTTC.

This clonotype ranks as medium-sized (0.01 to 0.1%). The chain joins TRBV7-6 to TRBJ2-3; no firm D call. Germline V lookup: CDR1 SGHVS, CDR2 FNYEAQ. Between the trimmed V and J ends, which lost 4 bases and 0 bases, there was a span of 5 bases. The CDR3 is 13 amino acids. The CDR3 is CASSYTSTDTQYF. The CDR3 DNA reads TGTGCCAGCAGCTACACTAGCACAGATACGCAGTATTTT.

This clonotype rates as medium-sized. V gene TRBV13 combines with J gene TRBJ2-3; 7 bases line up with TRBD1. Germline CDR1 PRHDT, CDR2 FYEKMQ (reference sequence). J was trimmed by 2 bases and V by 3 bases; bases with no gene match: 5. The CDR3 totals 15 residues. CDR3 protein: CASSFRDSYTDTQYF. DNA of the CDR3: TGTGCCAGCAGCTTTCGGGACAGTTACACAGATACGCAGTATTTT. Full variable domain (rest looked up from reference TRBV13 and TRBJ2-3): AAGVIQSPRHLIKEKRETATLKCYPIPRHDTVYWYQQGPGQDPQFLISFYEKMQSDKGSIPDRFSAQQFSDYHSELNMSSLELGDSALYFCASSFRDSYTDTQYFGPGTRLTVL.

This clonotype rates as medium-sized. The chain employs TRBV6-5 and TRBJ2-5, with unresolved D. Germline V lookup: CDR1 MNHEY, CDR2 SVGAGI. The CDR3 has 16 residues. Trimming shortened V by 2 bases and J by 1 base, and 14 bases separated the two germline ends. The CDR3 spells CASSYGSPEIQETQYF. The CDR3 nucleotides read TGTGCCAGCAGTTACGGAAGCCCAGAGATCCAAGAGACCCAGTACTTC.